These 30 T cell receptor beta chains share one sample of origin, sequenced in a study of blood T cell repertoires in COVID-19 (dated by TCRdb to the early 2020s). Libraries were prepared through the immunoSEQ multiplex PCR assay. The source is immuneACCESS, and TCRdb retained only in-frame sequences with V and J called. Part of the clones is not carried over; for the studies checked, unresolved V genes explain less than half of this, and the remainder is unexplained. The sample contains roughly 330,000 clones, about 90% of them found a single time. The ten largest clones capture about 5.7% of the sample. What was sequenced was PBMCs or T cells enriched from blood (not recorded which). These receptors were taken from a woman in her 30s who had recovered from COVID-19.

In nucleotides, the CDR3 is TGCGCCAGCAGCTTGGTCCCCTCTTATGGCTACACCTTC. Its protein is CASSLVPSYGYTF. V usage is TRBV5-1 and J usage is TRBJ1-2; D is unclear. The CDR3 is 13 amino acids. V was cut by 0 bases and J by 5 bases, with 8 bases left in between. Germline lookup yields CDR1 SGHRS and CDR2 YFSETQ. Looking up the rest from reference TRBV5-1 and TRBJ1-2 gives the full variable domain: KAGVTQTPRYLIKTRGQQVTLSCSPISGHRSVSWYQQTPGQGLQFLFEYFSETQRNKGNFPGRFSGRQFSNSRSEMNVSTLELGDSALYLCASSLVPSYGYTFGSGTRLTVV.

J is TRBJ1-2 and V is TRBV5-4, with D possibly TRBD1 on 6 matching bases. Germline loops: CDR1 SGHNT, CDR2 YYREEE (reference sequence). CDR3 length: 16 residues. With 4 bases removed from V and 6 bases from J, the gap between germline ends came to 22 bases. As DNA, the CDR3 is TGTGCCAGCAGCGCACTCAGGGGTGAAGGCGTCCATGGCTACACCTTC. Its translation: CASSALRGEGVHGYTF.

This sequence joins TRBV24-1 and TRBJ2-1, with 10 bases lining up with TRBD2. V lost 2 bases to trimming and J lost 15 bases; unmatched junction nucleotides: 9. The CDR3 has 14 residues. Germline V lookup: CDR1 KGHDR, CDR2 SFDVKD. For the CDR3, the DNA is TGTGCCACCAGTGATTCTCTAGCGGGGGAAAGTATGTTCTTC. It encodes CATSDSLAGESMFF.

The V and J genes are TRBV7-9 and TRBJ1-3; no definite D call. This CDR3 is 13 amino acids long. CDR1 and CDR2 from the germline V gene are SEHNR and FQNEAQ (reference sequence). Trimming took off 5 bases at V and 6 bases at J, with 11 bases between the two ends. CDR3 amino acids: CASSQILANTIYF. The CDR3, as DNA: TGTGCCAGCAGCCAAATATTGGCAAACACCATATATTTT.

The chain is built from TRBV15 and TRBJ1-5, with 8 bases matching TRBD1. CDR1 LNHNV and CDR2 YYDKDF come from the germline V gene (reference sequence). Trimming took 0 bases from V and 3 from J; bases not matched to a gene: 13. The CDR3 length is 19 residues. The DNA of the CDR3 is TGTGCCACCAGCAGAGACCAAACACCATCAGGGGGCGTCAATCAGCCCCAGCATTTT. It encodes CATSRDQTPSGGVNQPQHF. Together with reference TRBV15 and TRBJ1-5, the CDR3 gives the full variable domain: DAMVIQNPRYQVTQFGKPVTLSCSQTLNHNVMYWYQQKSSQAPKLLFHYYDKDFNNEADTPDNFQSRRPNTSFCFLDIRSPGLGDTAMYLCATSRDQTPSGGVNQPQHFGDGTRLSIL.

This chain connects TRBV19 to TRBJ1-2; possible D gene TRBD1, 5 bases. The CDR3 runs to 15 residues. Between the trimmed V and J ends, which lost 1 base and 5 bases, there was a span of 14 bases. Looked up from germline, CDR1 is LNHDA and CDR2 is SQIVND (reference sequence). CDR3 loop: CASSIAGASVYGYTF. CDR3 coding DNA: TGTGCCAGTAGTATAGCTGGGGCATCGGTGTATGGCTACACCTTC.

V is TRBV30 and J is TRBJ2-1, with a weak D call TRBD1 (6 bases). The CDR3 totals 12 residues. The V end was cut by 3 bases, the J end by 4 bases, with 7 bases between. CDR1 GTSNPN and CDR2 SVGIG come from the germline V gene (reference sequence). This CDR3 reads CAWRTGYNEQFF. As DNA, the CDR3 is TGTGCCTGGAGGACAGGTTACAATGAGCAGTTCTTC.

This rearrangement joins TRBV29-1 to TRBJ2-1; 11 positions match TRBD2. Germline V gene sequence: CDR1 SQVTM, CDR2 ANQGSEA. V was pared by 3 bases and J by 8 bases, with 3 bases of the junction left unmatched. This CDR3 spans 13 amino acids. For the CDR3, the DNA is TGCAGCGTTGAGACTAGCGGGGTCTATGAGCAGTTCTTC. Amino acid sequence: CSVETSGVYEQFF.

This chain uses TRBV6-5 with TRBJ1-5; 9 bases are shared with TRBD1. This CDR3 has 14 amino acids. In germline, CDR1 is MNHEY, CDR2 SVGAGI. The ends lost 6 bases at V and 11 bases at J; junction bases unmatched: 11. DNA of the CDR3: TGTGCCAGCAGACCGGGACAGGGACGAATGGCCCAGCATTTT. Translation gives CASRPGQGRMAQHF.

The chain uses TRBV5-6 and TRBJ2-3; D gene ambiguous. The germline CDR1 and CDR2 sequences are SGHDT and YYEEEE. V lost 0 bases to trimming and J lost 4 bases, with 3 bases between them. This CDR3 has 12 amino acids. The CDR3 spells CASSLAADTQYF. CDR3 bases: TGTGCCAGCAGCTTGGCTGCAGATACGCAGTATTTT.

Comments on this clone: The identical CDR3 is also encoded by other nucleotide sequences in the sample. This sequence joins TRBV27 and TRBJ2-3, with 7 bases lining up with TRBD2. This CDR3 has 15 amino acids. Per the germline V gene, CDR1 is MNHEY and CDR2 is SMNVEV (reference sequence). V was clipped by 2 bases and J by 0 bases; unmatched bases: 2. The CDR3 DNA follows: TGTGCCAGCAGTTTACTGCGGGGGAGCACAGATACGCAGTATTTT. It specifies CASSLLRGSTDTQYF.

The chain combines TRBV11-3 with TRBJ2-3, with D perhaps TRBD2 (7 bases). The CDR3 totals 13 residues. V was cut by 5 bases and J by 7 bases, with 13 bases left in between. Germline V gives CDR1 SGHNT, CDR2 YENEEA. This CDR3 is CASSPAGAHTQYF. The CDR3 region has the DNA TGTGCCAGCAGCCCGGCGGGGGCCCATACGCAGTATTTT.

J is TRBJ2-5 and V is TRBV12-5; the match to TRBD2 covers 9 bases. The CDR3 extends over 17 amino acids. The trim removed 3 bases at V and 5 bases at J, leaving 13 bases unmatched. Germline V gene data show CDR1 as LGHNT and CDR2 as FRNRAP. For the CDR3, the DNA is TGTGCTAGTGGTTTTGGATCTGAGCGGGGGGTCGGCGAGACCCAGTACTTC. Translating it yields CASGFGSERGVGETQYF.

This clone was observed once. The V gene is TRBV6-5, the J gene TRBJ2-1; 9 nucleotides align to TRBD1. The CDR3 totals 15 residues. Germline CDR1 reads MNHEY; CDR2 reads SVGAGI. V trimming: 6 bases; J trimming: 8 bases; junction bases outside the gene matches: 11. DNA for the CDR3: TGTGCCAGCAGCCTACTCCCGGGACAGGGCGATGAGCAGTTCTTC. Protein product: CASSLLPGQGDEQFF.

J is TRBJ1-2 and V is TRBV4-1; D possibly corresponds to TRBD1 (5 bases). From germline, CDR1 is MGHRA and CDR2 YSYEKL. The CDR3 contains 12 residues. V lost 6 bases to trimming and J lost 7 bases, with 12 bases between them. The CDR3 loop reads CASSPSGGGYTF. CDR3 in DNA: TGCGCCAGCAGTCCCTCGGGGGGTGGCTACACCTTC.

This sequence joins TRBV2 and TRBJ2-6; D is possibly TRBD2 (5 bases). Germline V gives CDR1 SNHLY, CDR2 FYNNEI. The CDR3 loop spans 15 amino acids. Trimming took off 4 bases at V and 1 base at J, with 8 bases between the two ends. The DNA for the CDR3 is TGTGCCAGCAGTGTAGGAGGTTCTGGGGCCAACGTCCTGACTTTC. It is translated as CASSVGGSGANVLTF. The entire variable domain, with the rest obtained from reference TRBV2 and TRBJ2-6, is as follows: EPEVTQTPSHQVTQMGQEVILRCVPISNHLYFYWYRQILGQKVEFLVSFYNNEISEKSEIFDDQFSVERPDGSNFTLKIRSTKLEDSAMYFCASSVGGSGANVLTFGAGSRLTVL.

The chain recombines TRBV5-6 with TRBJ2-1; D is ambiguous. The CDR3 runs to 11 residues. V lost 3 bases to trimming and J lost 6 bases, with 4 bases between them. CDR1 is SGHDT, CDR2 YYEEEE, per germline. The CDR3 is CASSWSNEQFF. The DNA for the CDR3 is TGTGCCAGCAGCTGGAGCAATGAGCAGTTCTTC. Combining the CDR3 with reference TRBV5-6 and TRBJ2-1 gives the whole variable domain DAGVTQSPTHLIKTRGQQVTLRCSPKSGHDTVSWYQQALGQGPQFIFQYYEEEERQRGNFPDRFSGHQFPNYSSELNVNALLLGDSALYLCASSWSNEQFFGPGTRLTVL.

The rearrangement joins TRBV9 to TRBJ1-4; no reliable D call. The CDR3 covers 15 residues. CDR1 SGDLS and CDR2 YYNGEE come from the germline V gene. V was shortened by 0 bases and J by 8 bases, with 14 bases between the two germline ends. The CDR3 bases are TGTGCCAGCAGCGTAGCCGGACTTGATTGGGAAAAACTGTTTTTT. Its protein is CASSVAGLDWEKLFF. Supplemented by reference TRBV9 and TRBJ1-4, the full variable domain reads DSGVTQTPKHLITATGQRVTLRCSPRSGDLSVYWYQQSLDQGLQFLIQYYNGEERAKGNILERFSAQQFPDLHSELNLSSLELGDSALYFCASSVAGLDWEKLFFGSGTQLSVL.

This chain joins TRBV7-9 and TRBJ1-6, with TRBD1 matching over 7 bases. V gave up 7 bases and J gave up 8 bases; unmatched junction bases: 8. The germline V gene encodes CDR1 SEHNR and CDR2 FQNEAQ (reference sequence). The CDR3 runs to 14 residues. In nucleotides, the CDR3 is TGTGCCAGCACCCGACAGGGTTGGGATTCACCCCTCCACTTT. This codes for CASTRQGWDSPLHF.

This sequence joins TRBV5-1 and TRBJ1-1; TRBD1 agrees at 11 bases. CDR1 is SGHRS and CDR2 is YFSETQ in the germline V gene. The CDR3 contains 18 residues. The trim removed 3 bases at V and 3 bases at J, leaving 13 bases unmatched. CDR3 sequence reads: CASSSEGQGEIGDTEAFF. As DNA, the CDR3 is TGCGCCAGCAGCTCAGAGGGACAGGGGGAGATTGGAGACACTGAAGCTTTCTTT.

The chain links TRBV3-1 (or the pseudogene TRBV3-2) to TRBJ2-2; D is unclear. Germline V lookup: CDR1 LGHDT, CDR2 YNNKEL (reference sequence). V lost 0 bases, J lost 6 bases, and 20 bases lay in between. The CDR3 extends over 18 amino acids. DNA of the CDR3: TGTGCCAGCAGCCAAGATGACTCCCTCGGTTGGGTCTCCGGGGAGCTGTTTTTT. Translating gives CASSQDDSLGWVSGELFF.

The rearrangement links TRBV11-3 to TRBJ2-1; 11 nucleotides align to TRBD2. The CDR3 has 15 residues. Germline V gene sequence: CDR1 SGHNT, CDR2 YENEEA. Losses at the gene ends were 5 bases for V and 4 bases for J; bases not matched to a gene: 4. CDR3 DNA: TGTGCCAGCAGCACTGGGACTAGCGGATACAATGAGCAGTTCTTC. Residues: CASSTGTSGYNEQFF.

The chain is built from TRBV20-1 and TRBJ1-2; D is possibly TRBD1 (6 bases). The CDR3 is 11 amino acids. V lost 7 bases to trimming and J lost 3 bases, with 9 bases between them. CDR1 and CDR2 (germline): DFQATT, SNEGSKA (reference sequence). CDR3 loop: CSGAGDYGYTF. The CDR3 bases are TGCAGTGGGGCAGGGGACTATGGCTACACCTTC.

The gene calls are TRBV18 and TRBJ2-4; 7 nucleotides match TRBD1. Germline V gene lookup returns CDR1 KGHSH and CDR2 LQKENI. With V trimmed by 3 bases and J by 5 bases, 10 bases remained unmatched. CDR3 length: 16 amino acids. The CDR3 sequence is CASSPSTGSIENIQYF. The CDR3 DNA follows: TGTGCCAGCTCACCTTCGACAGGGTCGATCGAAAACATTCAGTACTTC.

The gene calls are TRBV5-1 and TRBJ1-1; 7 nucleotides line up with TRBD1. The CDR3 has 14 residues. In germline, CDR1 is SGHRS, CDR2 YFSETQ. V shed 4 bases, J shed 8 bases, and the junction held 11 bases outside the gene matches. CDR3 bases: TGCGCCAGCAGCCCTAGGACAGGCTATGTAGAAGCTTTCTTT. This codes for CASSPRTGYVEAFF.

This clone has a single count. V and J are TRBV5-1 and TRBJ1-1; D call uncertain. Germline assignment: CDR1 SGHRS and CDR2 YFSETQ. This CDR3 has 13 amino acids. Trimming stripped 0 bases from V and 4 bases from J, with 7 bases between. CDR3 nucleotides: TGCGCCAGCAGCTTGGTAACACGCACTGAAGCTTTCTTT. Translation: CASSLVTRTEAFF. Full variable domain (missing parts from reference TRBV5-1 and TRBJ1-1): KAGVTQTPRYLIKTRGQQVTLSCSPISGHRSVSWYQQTPGQGLQFLFEYFSETQRNKGNFPGRFSGRQFSNSRSEMNVSTLELGDSALYLCASSLVTRTEAFFGQGTRLTVV.

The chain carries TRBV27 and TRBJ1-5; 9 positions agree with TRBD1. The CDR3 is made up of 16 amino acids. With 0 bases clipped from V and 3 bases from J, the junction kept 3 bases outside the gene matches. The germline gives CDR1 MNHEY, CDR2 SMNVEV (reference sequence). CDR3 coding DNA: TGTGCCAGCAGTTTATCCGGGACAGGGTACAATCAGCCCCAGCATTTT. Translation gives CASSLSGTGYNQPQHF.

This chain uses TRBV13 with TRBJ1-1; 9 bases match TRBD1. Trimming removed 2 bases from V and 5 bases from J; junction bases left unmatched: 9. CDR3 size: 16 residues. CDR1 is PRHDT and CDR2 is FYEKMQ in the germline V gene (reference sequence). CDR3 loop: CASSLFTGQGRTEAFF. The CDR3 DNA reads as TGTGCCAGCAGCTTATTTACGGGACAGGGAAGGACTGAAGCTTTCTTT.

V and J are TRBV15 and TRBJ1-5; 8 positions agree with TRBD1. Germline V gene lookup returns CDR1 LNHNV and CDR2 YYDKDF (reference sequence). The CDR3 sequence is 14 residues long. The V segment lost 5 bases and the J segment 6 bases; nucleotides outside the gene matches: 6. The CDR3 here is CATSEQGAGQPQHF. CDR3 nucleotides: TGTGCCACCAGCGAGCAGGGGGCCGGTCAGCCCCAGCATTTT. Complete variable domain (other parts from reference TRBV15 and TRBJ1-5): DAMVIQNPRYQVTQFGKPVTLSCSQTLNHNVMYWYQQKSSQAPKLLFHYYDKDFNNEADTPDNFQSRRPNTSFCFLDIRSPGLGDTAMYLCATSEQGAGQPQHFGDGTRLSIL.

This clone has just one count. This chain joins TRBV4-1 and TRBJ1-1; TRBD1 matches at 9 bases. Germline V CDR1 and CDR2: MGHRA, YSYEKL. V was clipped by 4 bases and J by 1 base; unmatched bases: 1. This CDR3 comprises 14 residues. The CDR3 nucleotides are TGCGCCAGCAGCCTGGGACAGGGGAACACTGAAGCTTTCTTT. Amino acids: CASSLGQGNTEAFF.